One and the same sample provided the 29 T cell receptor beta chains below, sequenced in a study of breast tumors, draining lymph nodes, adjacent tissues. MiXCR, run by TCRdb on the multiplex PCR reads, gives a single entry per CDR3 protein. The sample includes hundreds of thousands of distinct CDR3 sequences, approximately 31% of them seen just once. The lymph nodes were axillary draining lymph nodes from breast cancer patients. Sequenced material: axillary lymph node tissue. The receptors originated from a female donor with breast cancer. Some clones in this sample may be carry-over from other donors' samples.

This clonotype was counted at least ten times. The rearrangement links TRBV11-2 to TRBJ2-7; D gene ambiguous. The CDR3 length is 14 residues. CDR1 is SGHAT, CDR2 FQNNGV, per germline. Between the trimmed V and J ends, which lost 5 bases and 2 bases, there was a span of 13 bases. The CDR3 is CASSPGRIAYEQYF. Written as DNA, the CDR3 is TGTGCCAGCAGCCCCGGACGGATCGCCTACGAGCAGTACTTC.

The chain combines TRBV30 with TRBJ1-6, with D unclear. Trimming pared 4 bases from V and 0 bases from J, leaving 10 bases between. The length of the CDR3 is 15 residues. Germline loops: CDR1 GTSNPN, CDR2 SVGIG (reference sequence). The CDR3 sequence is CAWTGKSSYNSPLHF. The CDR3, as DNA: TGTGCCTGGACAGGAAAGAGCTCCTATAATTCACCCCTCCACTTT.

This clonotype was observed a few times. A much larger clone differs by one base, so this may be a read error. The CDR3 bases are TGCAGTGCTAGAGATGCGGGCGATGAGCCGTTCTTC. Its translation is CSARDAGDEPFF. The rearrangement joins TRBV20-1 to TRBJ2-1, with a weak D call TRBD2 (5 bases). Looked up from germline, CDR1 is DFQATT and CDR2 is SNEGSKA (reference sequence). The CDR3 totals 12 residues.

Concerning this clonotype itself: Given a much more abundant clone one base away, this may be a read error. The J gene is TRBJ2-2, the V gene TRBV7-8; either TRBD1 or TRBD2 may fit D (5 bases each). The V gene's germline CDR1 is SGHVS and CDR2 FQNEAQ. The CDR3 loop spans 14 amino acids. CDR3 region: CASTGLDNTGALFF. The DNA for the CDR3 is TGTGCCAGCACCGGGCTAGATAACACCGGGGCGCTGTTTTTT. The entire variable domain, with the rest obtained from reference TRBV7-8 and TRBJ2-2, is as follows: GAGVSQSPRYKVAKRGQDVALRCDPISGHVSLFWYQQALGQGPEFLTYFQNEAQLDKSGLPSDRFFAERPEGSVSTLKIQRTQQEDSAVYLCASTGLDNTGALFFGEGSRLTVL.

The CDR3 spells CASSARTGMNTEAFF. The CDR3 nucleotides are TGCGCCAGCAGCGCCCGGACAGGAATGAACACTGAAGCTTTCTTT. The chain is built from TRBV5-1 and TRBJ1-1, with 7 bases fitting TRBD1. V shed 4 bases, J shed 0 bases, and the junction held 6 bases outside the gene matches. CDR1 SGHRS and CDR2 YFSETQ come from the germline V gene. This CDR3 region has 15 residues.

This clonotype was counted at least ten times. The V gene is TRBV13, the J gene TRBJ2-3; 8 bases align to TRBD2. The CDR3 runs 18 residues. CDR1 and CDR2 (germline): PRHDT, FYEKMQ (reference sequence). V dropped 6 bases and J dropped 0; count of bases not matched to a gene: 14. Written as DNA, the CDR3 is TGTGCCAGCAGGCGGACGCAGCGGGGGATTACTAGCACAGATACGCAGTATTTT. Protein product: CASRRTQRGITSTDTQYF.

This clonotype was seen many times. The chain uses TRBV5-1 and TRBJ1-4, with TRBD1 identical over 11 bases. Germline V gene lookup returns CDR1 SGHRS and CDR2 YFSETQ. The CDR3 covers 17 residues. V lost 0 bases and J lost 8; bases outside the gene matches: 9. The CDR3 DNA reads TGCGCCAGCAGCTTGGGGACAGGGGGCGCAGGAGGAGAAAAACTGTTTTTT. This sequence encodes CASSLGTGGAGGEKLFF.

There are many counts of this clonotype. The rearrangement uses TRBV16 and TRBJ2-2; 8 nucleotides agree with TRBD2. Trimming at V came to 6 bases and at J to 7 bases, leaving 10 bases not matched to a gene. This CDR3 has 15 residues. CDR1 and CDR2 (germline): KGHSY, FQNENV. DNA of the CDR3: TGTGCCAGCAGTCGGAGCGGGAGTGGCGGCGGGGAGCTGTTTTTT. This codes for CASSRSGSGGGELFF.

This clonotype was seen repeatedly, ten times or more. The chain has TRBV5-1 and TRBJ2-5; D unclear. The CDR3 loop spans 15 amino acids. Trimming removed 5 bases from V and 2 bases from J, with 16 bases in between. Germline lookup yields CDR1 SGHRS and CDR2 YFSETQ. CDR3 residues: CASRMTGPFQETQYF. In DNA, the CDR3 is TGCGCCAGCAGAATGACCGGTCCCTTTCAAGAGACCCAGTACTTC.

This clonotype has at least ten counts. The rearrangement joins TRBV5-1 to TRBJ1-6; 8 bases agree with TRBD1. Germline CDR1 SGHRS, CDR2 YFSETQ. V gave up 4 bases and J gave up 7 bases; unmatched junction bases: 7. There are 15 residues in the CDR3. CDR3 in DNA: TGCGCCAGCAGCCCGGGACAGGCGTACAATTCACCCCTCCACTTT. This gives the protein CASSPGQAYNSPLHF.

This clonotype was seen a few times. A much bigger clone sits one base away, suggesting this may be a read error. The CDR3 coding sequence is TGCAGTGCAGTCAGACAGGGTTCCTGGCCTTATGGCTACACCTTC. Encoded protein: CSAVRQGSWPYGYTF. The chain couples TRBV20-1 to TRBJ1-2; TRBD1 aligns across 7 bases. This CDR3 spans 15 amino acids. Germline CDR1 DFQATT, CDR2 SNEGSKA (reference sequence). With 6 bases clipped from V and 5 bases from J, the junction kept 15 bases outside the gene matches.

The table lists this clonotype with many counts. The CDR3 sequence is CSAPLSGIYNEQFF. As DNA, the CDR3 is TGCAGTGCTCCTCTTAGCGGGATCTACAATGAGCAGTTCTTC. The J gene is TRBJ2-1, the V gene TRBV20-1; the match to TRBD2 covers 8 bases. With V trimmed by 5 bases and J by 3 bases, 6 bases remained unmatched. CDR3 size: 14 residues. Per the germline V gene, CDR1 is DFQATT and CDR2 is SNEGSKA (reference sequence).

This clonotype was observed many times. The V call is TRBV5-5, the J call TRBJ1-4; D gene unclear. V lost 1 base, J lost 5 bases, and 9 bases lay in between. There are 14 residues in the CDR3. Germline V gene lookup returns CDR1 SGHKS and CDR2 YYEKEE (reference sequence). CDR3 nucleotide sequence: TGTGCCAGCAGCTTGCAACAGTGGAATGAAAAACTGTTTTTT. Translation: CASSLQQWNEKLFF.

This clonotype was picked up a small number of times. The V gene is TRBV20-1, the J gene TRBJ2-7, with D uncertain. CDR1 is DFQATT, CDR2 SNEGSKA, per germline (reference sequence). This CDR3 has 12 amino acids. V lost 0 bases to trimming and J lost 3 bases, with 6 bases between them. CDR3 region: CSARDQDYEQYF. The CDR3 DNA reads as TGCAGTGCTAGAGATCAAGACTACGAGCAGTACTTC.

This clonotype was found many times. The V and J genes are TRBV11-2 and TRBJ1-3; tentative D call: TRBD1 (5 bases). In germline, CDR1 is SGHAT, CDR2 FQNNGV. This CDR3 spans 21 amino acids. The V gene lost 1 base and the J gene lost 0 bases, with 25 bases spanning the gap. Here the CDR3 reads CASSLGRLSPVQGLSGNTIYF. The CDR3 coding sequence is TGTGCCAGCAGCTTAGGGCGATTGTCTCCGGTGCAGGGCCTCTCTGGAAACACCATATATTTT. Based on the CDR3 plus reference TRBV11-2 and TRBJ1-3, the full variable domain is EAGVAQSPRYKIIEKRQSVAFWCNPISGHATLYWYQQILGQGPKLLIQFQNNGVVDDSQLPKDRFSAERLKGVDSTLKIQPAKLEDSAVYLCASSLGRLSPVQGLSGNTIYFGEGSWLTVV.

This clonotype was observed a handful of times. The V call is TRBV19, the J call TRBJ2-4; 16 bases line up with TRBD2. The germline gives CDR1 LNHDA, CDR2 SQIVND (reference sequence). V was clipped by 11 bases and J by 8 bases; unmatched bases: 12. This CDR3 region has 16 residues. The CDR3 region is CAWSKGLAGGPDIQYF. CDR3 sequence (DNA): TGTGCCTGGAGTAAGGGACTAGCGGGAGGGCCGGACATTCAGTACTTC.

Notes on this clonotype: Germline is not matched at one junction end, which may reflect a read error. This chain uses TRBV19 with TRBJ1-5; 7 bases are shared with TRBD1. CDR3 length: 16 amino acids. Germline CDR1 reads LNHDA; CDR2 reads SQIVND (reference sequence). DNA for the CDR3: TGTGCCAGTAGTTGGGGGTCGGGGGAGACGGGACAGCCCCGGCATTTC. It yields the protein CASSWGSGETGQPRHF. Full variable domain (remainder filled in from reference TRBV19 and TRBJ1-5): DGGITQSPKYLFRKEGQNVTLSCEQNLNHDAMYWYRQDPGQGLRLIYYSQIVNDFQKGDIAEGYSVSREKKESFPLTVTSAQKNPTAFYLCASSWGSGETGQPRHFGDGTRLSIL.

There are many counts of this clonotype. The rearrangement joins TRBV20-1 to TRBJ2-1; 15 bases line up with TRBD2. The ends lost 4 bases at V and 7 bases at J; junction bases unmatched: 26. The CDR3 is made up of 22 amino acids. In germline, CDR1 is DFQATT, CDR2 SNEGSKA (reference sequence). The CDR3: CSAKGRRVLAVAGTSGRNEQFF. The CDR3 nucleotides are TGCAGTGCTAAGGGCCGGAGAGTGCTAGCGGTGGCTGGGACTAGCGGGAGGAATGAGCAGTTCTTC.

V gene TRBV27 combines with J gene TRBJ1-2, with 9 bases lining up with TRBD1. J gave up 2 bases and V 5 bases, and 6 bases lay outside the gene matches. The length of the CDR3 is 15 residues. Germline lookup yields CDR1 MNHEY and CDR2 SMNVEV (reference sequence). The CDR3 bases are TGTGCCAGCAGTCCACAGGGGGCCACGAACTATGGCTACACCTTC. It specifies CASSPQGATNYGYTF.

This clonotype was recorded at least ten times. The chain joins TRBV5-1 to TRBJ2-2; D gene unclear. The CDR3 loop spans 13 amino acids. The V gene's germline CDR1 is SGHRS and CDR2 YFSETQ. Trimming left V 1 base short and J 3 bases short, with 4 bases between. The CDR3 here is CASSLYHTGELFF. DNA of the CDR3: TGCGCCAGCAGCTTGTATCACACCGGGGAGCTGTTTTTT.

This clonotype was observed at least ten times. The chain has TRBV4-1 and TRBJ1-5; no firm D call. V was pared by 0 bases and J by 3 bases, with 3 bases between. CDR3 size: 13 residues. Germline values: CDR1 MGHRA, CDR2 YSYEKL. CDR3 sequence: CASSQDYNQPQHF. In DNA form, the CDR3 reads TGCGCCAGCAGCCAAGATTACAATCAGCCCCAGCATTTT.

This clonotype has at least ten counts. The chain has TRBV7-2 and TRBJ2-3; D is perhaps TRBD2 (6 bases). CDR3 size: 12 residues. Germline-derived CDR1 and CDR2 are SGHTA and FQGNSA. Trimming took off 5 bases at V and 10 bases at J, with 13 bases between the two ends. This CDR3 is CASSPSGLAQYF. CDR3 in DNA: TGTGCCAGCAGCCCAAGCGGGTTAGCGCAGTATTTT. The complete variable domain, with remaining parts taken from reference TRBV7-2 and TRBJ2-3, reads GAGVSQSPSNKVTEKGKDVELRCDPISGHTALYWYRQSLGQGLEFLIYFQGNSAPDKSGLPSDRFSAERTGGSVSTLTIQRTQQEDSAVYLCASSPSGLAQYFGPGTRLTVL.

This clonotype was detected only a few times. DNA of the CDR3: TGTGCCAGCAGTTCGTGGGCTCAAGAGACCCAGTACTTC. It yields the protein CASSSWAQETQYF. This sequence joins TRBV28 and TRBJ2-5; the D is unclear. The germline gives CDR1 MDHEN, CDR2 SYDVKM. V lost 4 bases and J 2 bases, leaving 8 bases between the germline ends. The CDR3 runs 13 residues.

To note about this clonotype: Being one base from a much bigger clone, this may be a read error. V gene TRBV18 combines with J gene TRBJ2-7; TRBD1 might be the D (5 bases). Trimming took 7 bases from V and 3 from J, leaving 16 bases between them. The CDR3 is 14 amino acids. Germline CDR1 reads KGHSH; CDR2 reads LQKENI. CDR3 loop: CASLQMTAIYEQYF. The CDR3, as DNA: TGTGCCAGCTTACAAATGACAGCTATCTACGAGCAGTACTTC.

The sample holds many counts of this clonotype. The chain combines TRBV6-6 with TRBJ1-4; 8 nucleotides align to TRBD1. J was trimmed by 8 bases and V by 7 bases; bases with no gene match: 9. CDR3 size: 14 residues. The germline V gene has CDR1 MNHNY and CDR2 SVGAGI (reference sequence). The DNA for the CDR3 is TGTGCCAGCACCCAGGGGGCACGTTTGGAAAAACTGTTTTTT. It translates to CASTQGARLEKLFF.

In regard to this clonotype: A much larger clone lies one base from this, so it may be a read error. V and J are TRBV5-6 and TRBJ2-2, with a tentative D call TRBD2 (5 bases). Germline V gene lookup returns CDR1 SGHDT and CDR2 YYEEEE. The CDR3 is 16 residues long. The CDR3 spells CVSSYFSGSRTGELFF. For the CDR3, the DNA is TGTGTCAGCAGCTACTTTTCGGGGAGTAGGACCGGGGAGCTGTTTTTT.

This clonotype has ten or more counts. The chain couples TRBV24-1 to TRBJ2-5; 9 nucleotides match TRBD1. CDR1 KGHDR and CDR2 SFDVKD come from the germline V gene. The CDR3 extends over 15 amino acids. With V trimmed by 3 bases and J by 5 bases, 6 bases remained unmatched. In nucleotides, the CDR3 is TGTGCCACCAGTGATGCAGGACAGGGGTGGGAGACCCAGTACTTC. Amino acids: CATSDAGQGWETQYF.

The chain joins TRBV4-1 to TRBJ2-2, with D possibly being TRBD1 (6 bases). Trimming pared 4 bases from V and 2 bases from J, leaving 14 bases between. This CDR3 has 16 residues. From germline, CDR1 is MGHRA and CDR2 YSYEKL. CDR3 sequence (DNA): TGCGCCAGCAGCCCCAGCCCGGGACAAAACACCGGGGAGCTGTTTTTT. It translates to CASSPSPGQNTGELFF.

This clonotype appeared a few times. The chain combines TRBV18 with TRBJ1-5; D is undetermined. CDR1 and CDR2 from the germline V gene are KGHSH and LQKENI. The CDR3 sequence is 13 residues long. Trimming cost V 5 bases and J 0 bases, with 5 bases left between them. CDR3 DNA sequence: TGTGCCAGCTCAAAGAGTAGCAATCAGCCCCAGCATTTT. Its protein is CASSKSSNQPQHF.